The 15 T cell receptor beta chains presented below share a single source sample, sequenced in a study of regulatory T cells in long-lasting Graves disease. Time point meaning: newly diagnosed GD, antithyroid drugs for less than 3 months. PBMC RNA served as the TCR library source. Investigators prepared the TCR beta libraries by applying iRepertoire HTBI primers and Arm-PCR of CDR3 regions. TCRdb re-derived calls from the multiplex PCR reads in MiXCR, one entry per CDR3 protein. This table holds around 500,000 distinct CDR3 sequences, 15% to 20% found once. The sample also formed part of further work on T cells in Graves' hyperthyroidism and ophthalmopathy.

Here the sequenced sample was peripheral blood mononuclear cells (PBMCs), taken at new diagnosis, from a patient treated with antithyroid drugs. The receptors derive from a woman aged 35-65 years with Graves disease.

This clonotype was recorded at least ten times. The chain has TRBV10-3 and TRBJ2-7; D uncertain. Per germline, CDR1 ENHRY and CDR2 SYGVKD. The CDR3 loop spans 11 amino acids. Trimming pared 10 bases from V and 4 bases from J, leaving 11 bases between. The CDR3 reads CATGQFYEQYF. The CDR3 region has the DNA TGTGCCACCGGGCAATTTTACGAGCAGTACTTC.

The rearrangement links TRBV7-2 to TRBJ2-2; D is ambiguous. V lost 5 bases to trimming and J lost 4 bases, with 11 bases between them. The CDR3 has 14 residues. Per germline, CDR1 SGHTA and CDR2 FQGNSA. The CDR3 is CASSTGPSTGELFF. The CDR3 DNA is TGTGCCAGCAGCACCGGGCCATCCACCGGGGAGCTGTTTTTT.

This rearrangement joins TRBV4-1 to TRBJ1-5; D gene ambiguous. CDR1 and CDR2 (germline): MGHRA, YSYEKL. V was pared by 4 bases and J by 1 base, with 11 bases between. The CDR3 has 15 residues. The CDR3 coding sequence is TGCGCCAGCAGCCCCTCGACAACCAGCAATCAGCCCCAGCATTTT. Amino acid sequence: CASSPSTTSNQPQHF.

This clonotype was seen only a few times. The chain links TRBV5-1 to TRBJ2-1; 9 bases map to TRBD2. The CDR3 is 14 residues long. The V segment lost 7 bases and the J segment 7 bases; nucleotides outside the gene matches: 9. In germline, CDR1 is SGHRS, CDR2 YFSETQ. The CDR3 is CASGGRGGGNEQFF. In DNA, the CDR3 is TGCGCCAGCGGGGGTCGCGGGGGGGGAAATGAGCAGTTCTTC.

This clonotype was observed a handful of times. The V gene is TRBV7-6, the J gene TRBJ2-7; 8 bases match TRBD1. The germline gives CDR1 SGHVS, CDR2 FNYEAQ. This CDR3 is 15 amino acids long. With 5 bases clipped from V and 0 bases from J, the junction kept 6 bases outside the gene matches. The DNA for the CDR3 is TGTGCCAGCAGCCATGGACAGGGATACTCCTACGAGCAGTACTTC. Translation gives CASSHGQGYSYEQYF.

This clonotype has at least ten counts. This chain connects TRBV27 to TRBJ2-3; D gene ambiguous. The CDR3 length is 13 residues. V was shortened by 3 bases and J by 2 bases, with 6 bases between the two germline ends. Germline values: CDR1 MNHEY, CDR2 SMNVEV (reference sequence). The chain's CDR3 is CASSFIYTDTQYF. The CDR3 DNA is TGTGCCAGCAGTTTCATTTACACAGATACGCAGTATTTT.

This clonotype appeared many times. The chain joins TRBV7-2 to TRBJ1-6; TRBD1 matches 7 bases. This CDR3 has 15 residues. The J segment lost 5 bases and the V segment lost 0 bases, leaving 1 base of the junction unmatched. Germline V CDR1 and CDR2: SGHTA, FQGNSA. The CDR3 is CASSLAGQDNSPLHF. CDR3 DNA sequence: TGTGCCAGCAGCTTAGCTGGACAGGATAATTCACCCCTCCACTTT. The entire variable domain, with the rest obtained from reference TRBV7-2 and TRBJ1-6, is as follows: GAGVSQSPSNKVTEKGKDVELRCDPISGHTALYWYRQSLGQGLEFLIYFQGNSAPDKSGLPSDRFSAERTGGSVSTLTIQRTQQEDSAVYLCASSLAGQDNSPLHFGNGTRLTVT.

In regard to this clonotype: A much larger clone differs by one base, so this may be a read error. This chain joins TRBV5-4 and TRBJ2-7, with a tentative D call TRBD1 (5 bases). This CDR3 comprises 15 residues. The germline gives CDR1 SGHNT, CDR2 YYREEE (reference sequence). The V end was cut by 4 bases, the J end by 5 bases, with 19 bases between. In DNA form, the CDR3 reads TGTGCCAGCAGCGTGGAAGCCAGGGTACGAGACGAGCAGTACTTC. This sequence encodes CASSVEARVRDEQYF.

This clonotype was seen at least ten times. The V call is TRBV11-3, the J call TRBJ2-3; 12 bases fit TRBD2. The CDR3 contains 18 residues. The ends lost 5 bases at V and 2 bases at J; junction bases unmatched: 11. In germline, CDR1 is SGHNT, CDR2 YENEEA. The CDR3 DNA follows: TGTGCCAGCAGCCGTCTACGACCTAGCGGGGGGGCCACAGATACGCAGTATTTT. Translation gives CASSRLRPSGGATDTQYF.

The chain employs TRBV6-1 and TRBJ2-1, with D unclear. There are 14 residues in the CDR3. The germline V gene encodes CDR1 MNHNS and CDR2 SASEGT. V was trimmed by 6 bases and J by 1 base, leaving 10 bases between them. CDR3 bases: TGTGCCAGCAGACCAGCGAGGTCCTACAATGAGCAGTTCTTC. Protein sequence: CASRPARSYNEQFF.

This clonotype was observed a few times. This chain joins TRBV7-9 and TRBJ1-1; 8 bases line up with TRBD1. V was pared by 8 bases and J by 3 bases, with 2 bases of the junction left unmatched. There are 12 residues in the CDR3. CDR1 and CDR2 from the germline V gene are SEHNR and FQNEAQ (reference sequence). The CDR3 DNA reads as TGTGCCAGCGGACAGGGATACACTGAAGCTTTCTTT. Amino acids: CASGQGYTEAFF.

This clonotype appeared a few times. The CDR3 DNA is TGCAGTGCTAGAGCCAGAGGGGGTACAGGGAATTACAATGAGCAGTTCTTC. It encodes CSARARGGTGNYNEQFF. V usage is TRBV20-1 and J usage is TRBJ2-1; perhaps TRBD1 as D (6 bases). Trimming shortened V by 1 base and J by 4 bases, and 20 bases separated the two germline ends. Germline CDR1 and CDR2: DFQATT and SNEGSKA (reference sequence). This CDR3 spans 17 amino acids.

At least ten counts were recorded for this clonotype. The J gene is TRBJ1-5, the V gene TRBV10-3; D remains unclear. The CDR3 loop spans 16 amino acids. Germline V lookup: CDR1 ENHRY, CDR2 SYGVKD. V lost 10 bases to trimming and J lost 0 bases, with 19 bases between them. In nucleotides, the CDR3 is TGTGCCAGCTGGTCCACCCGAAATAATAGCAATCAGCCCCAGCATTTT. This translates into CASWSTRNNSNQPQHF.

This clonotype was recorded many times. The chain carries TRBV12-3 or TRBV12-4 and TRBJ2-1; the match to TRBD2 covers 16 bases. The trim removed 2 bases at V and 4 bases at J, leaving 2 bases unmatched. The CDR3 is made up of 17 amino acids. CDR3 region: CASSLLGLAGGYNEQFF. The CDR3 bases are TGTGCCAGCAGTTTATTGGGACTAGCGGGGGGGTACAATGAGCAGTTCTTC.

This clonotype was seen repeatedly, ten times or more. The junction departs from germline at one end; a sequencing error may be responsible. This rearrangement joins TRBV5-1 to TRBJ2-7; 10 bases agree with TRBD2. The germline CDR1 and CDR2 sequences are SGHRS and YFSETQ. The CDR3 runs 14 residues. In DNA, the CDR3 is TGTGCCAGCAGCTCACTAGCGGGGAACTACGAGCAGTACTTC. This encodes CASSSLAGNYEQYF.